This TCR beta chain was captured in a study of OX40 agonist ivuxolimab in advanced cancers. As for the study in general: In this cohort, patients received ivuxolimab, an agonistic anti-OX40 (CD134) antibody. Ivuxolimab was administered intravenously to patients at 0.01 to 10 mg/kg every 2 weeks.

Whole-study findings and limits: Expanded clones tended on average to be more numerous among CD8+ T cells than CD4+. Partly responding patients at 0.1-3.0 mg/kg showed some of the smallest clonal expansion.

As concerns this clone: The antigen is not known.

In germline, CDR1 is LGHNA, CDR2 YSLEER. The CDR3 loop spans 13 amino acids. V was trimmed by 4 bases and J by 6 bases, leaving 12 bases between them. Repertoires were generated with immunoSEQ multiplex PCR, while TCRdb's copy carries only in-frame clones and drops some. The data hold 100,000 or so clones, with 94% observed a single time. This chain connects TRBV4-3 to TRBJ1-1; tentative D call: TRBD1 (5 bases). The input for sequencing was CD4+ or CD8+ T cells sorted from blood, taken in a trial of the OX40 agonist ivuxolimab. The receptor's source is an adult with an advanced solid tumor such as melanoma, head and neck, liver or kidney cancer. CDR3 bases: TGCGCCAGCAGCCCTCAGGGTATCGCTGAAGCTTTCTTT. This translates into CASSPQGIAEAFF.